This T cell receptor beta chain was identified in a study of blood T cells in healthy people across ages. For this clonotype: The antigen remains undetermined.

Each individual donor underwent a draw of approximately 9.6 milliliters of peripheral blood. The authors ran a second PCR of about 7 to 12 cycles using a sample-barcoded 5' primer and a J-beta primer mix. Tags on each cDNA molecule came from a template-switch adaptor with 12 random nucleotides. TCRdb analysed the 5' RACE reads with MiXCR anew, one entry per CDR3 protein. The sample carries over 700,000 distinct CDR3 sequences, approximately 53% recorded once. Study-level results: PBMC samples, being unsorted, prevented any conclusive comparison of naive and antigen-experienced cells. Unknown CMV status may confound age-related changes in expanded clones.

The specimen sequenced was blood. The sequence derives from a man older than 75 in good health.

CDR3 loop: CASRDHRGQLNEQFF. Here the CDR3 DNA reads TGTGCCAGCAGGGACCATCGGGGACAGTTGAATGAGCAGTTCTTC. The chain has TRBV6-6 and TRBJ2-1, with 7 bases aligning to TRBD1. The V gene's germline CDR1 is MNHNY and CDR2 SVGAGI (reference sequence). The V and J ends lost 6 bases and 7 bases, in that order; junction bases with no gene match: 12. This CDR3 is built from 15 residues.